This TCR beta chain was sequenced for a study of CD8+CD57+ T cells in acquired aplastic anemia. Germline assignment: CDR1 SGHAT and CDR2 FQNNGV. The CDR3 is 11 residues long. The ends lost 6 bases at V and 6 bases at J; junction bases unmatched: 1. By sample share, this clonotype is medium-sized. The template used for profiling TCR beta VDJ and CDR3 was genomic DNA. MiXCR, applied by TCRdb to the reads, yields one record per CDR3 protein. In the table there are roughly 200,000 distinct CDR3 sequences, roughly 65% of which are singletons. Individuals selected for sequencing had exhibited CD8+CD57+ cell expansion on flow cytometry.

The V and J genes are TRBV11-2 and TRBJ1-1, with TRBD1 matching over 7 bases. The receptor's source is a human donor with aplastic anemia. Specimen: sorted CD4+, CD8+, or CD8+CD57+ T cells (not recorded which) from PBMCs. CDR3 sequence reads: CASRTGPEAFF. The DNA for the CDR3 is TGTGCCAGCAGGACAGGGCCTGAAGCTTTCTTT. Full variable domain (rest looked up from reference TRBV11-2 and TRBJ1-1): EAGVAQSPRYKIIEKRQSVAFWCNPISGHATLYWYQQILGQGPKLLIQFQNNGVVDDSQLPKDRFSAERLKGVDSTLKIQPAKLEDSAVYLCASRTGPEAFFGQGTRLTVV.